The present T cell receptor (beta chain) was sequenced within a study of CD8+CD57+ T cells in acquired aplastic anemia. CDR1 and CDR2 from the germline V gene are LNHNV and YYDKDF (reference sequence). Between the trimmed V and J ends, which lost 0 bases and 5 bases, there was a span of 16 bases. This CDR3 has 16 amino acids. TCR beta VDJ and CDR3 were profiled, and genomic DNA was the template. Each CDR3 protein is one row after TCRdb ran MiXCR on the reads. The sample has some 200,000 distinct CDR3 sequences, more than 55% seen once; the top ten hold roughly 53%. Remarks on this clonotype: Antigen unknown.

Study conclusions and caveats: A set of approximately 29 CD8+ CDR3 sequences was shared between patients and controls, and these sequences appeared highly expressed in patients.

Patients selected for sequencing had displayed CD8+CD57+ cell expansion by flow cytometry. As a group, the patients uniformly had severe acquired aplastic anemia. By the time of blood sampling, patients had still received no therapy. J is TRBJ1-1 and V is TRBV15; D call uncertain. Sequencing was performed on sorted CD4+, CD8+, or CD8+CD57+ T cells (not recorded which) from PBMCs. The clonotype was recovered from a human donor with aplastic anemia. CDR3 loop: CATSRDRWQKPTEAFF. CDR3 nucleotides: TGTGCCACCAGCAGAGATAGGTGGCAGAAACCTACTGAAGCTTTCTTT. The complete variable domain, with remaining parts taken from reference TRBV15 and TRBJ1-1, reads DAMVIQNPRYQVTQFGKPVTLSCSQTLNHNVMYWYQQKSSQAPKLLFHYYDKDFNNEADTPDNFQSRRPNTSFCFLDIRSPGLGDTAMYLCATSRDRWQKPTEAFFGQGTRLTVV.